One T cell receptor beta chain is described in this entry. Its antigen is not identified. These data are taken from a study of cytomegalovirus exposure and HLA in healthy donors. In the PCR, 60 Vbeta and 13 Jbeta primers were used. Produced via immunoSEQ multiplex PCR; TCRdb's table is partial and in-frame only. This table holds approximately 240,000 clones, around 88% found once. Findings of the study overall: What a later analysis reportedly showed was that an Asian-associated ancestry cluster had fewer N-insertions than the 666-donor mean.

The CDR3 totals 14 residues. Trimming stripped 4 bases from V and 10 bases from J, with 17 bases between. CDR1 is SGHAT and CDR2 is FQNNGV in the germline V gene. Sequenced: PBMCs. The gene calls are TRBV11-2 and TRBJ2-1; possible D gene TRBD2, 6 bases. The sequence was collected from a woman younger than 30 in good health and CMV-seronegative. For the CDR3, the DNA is TGTGCCAGCAGCTCCCGGGACTCGCGTTGGGAGCAGTTCTTC. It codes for CASSSRDSRWEQFF.